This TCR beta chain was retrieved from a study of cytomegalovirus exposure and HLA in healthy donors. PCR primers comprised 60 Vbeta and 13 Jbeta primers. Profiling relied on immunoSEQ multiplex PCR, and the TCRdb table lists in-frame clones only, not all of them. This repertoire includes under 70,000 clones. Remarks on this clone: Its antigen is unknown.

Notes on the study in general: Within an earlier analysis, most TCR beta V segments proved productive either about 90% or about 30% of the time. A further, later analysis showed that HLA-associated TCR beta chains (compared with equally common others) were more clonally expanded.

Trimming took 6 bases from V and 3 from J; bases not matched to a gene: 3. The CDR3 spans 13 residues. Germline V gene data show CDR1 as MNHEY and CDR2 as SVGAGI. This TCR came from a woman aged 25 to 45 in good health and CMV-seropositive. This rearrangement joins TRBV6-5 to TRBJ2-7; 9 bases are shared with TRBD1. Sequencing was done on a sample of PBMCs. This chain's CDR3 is CASSRDRDYEQYF. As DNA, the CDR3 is TGTGCCAGCAGCCGGGACAGGGACTACGAGCAGTACTTC.